This T cell receptor (beta chain) was recorded in a study of blood T cell repertoires in COVID-19. Across the whole study: The United States, Italy and Spain were the sources of the acute and convalescent COVID-19 samples. PBMCs, B-cell-depleted T cells, or T cells provided the cDNA or gDNA that made up the material.

V gave up 0 bases and J gave up 0 bases, with 14 bases separating them. The CDR3 is made up of 17 amino acids. CDR1 MNHEY and CDR2 SVGEGT come from the germline V gene. The authors' processing: How many nucleated cells were present was estimated from reference gene primer amplification. Generated by immunoSEQ multiplex PCR, the TCRdb table keeps only in-frame clones and is missing some. V, J and clone size are those of that table, while D and trimming were read from the DNA. There are about 36,000 clones in the sample; about nine tenths occur only once, and 20% to 25% lies in the top ten. The chain employs TRBV6-2 or TRBV6-3 and TRBJ1-1; D remains unclear. The sequence came from a man aged 55 to 70 with acute or convalescent COVID-19. Sequenced input: peripheral blood. CDR3 sequence (DNA): TGTGCCAGCAGTTACTCTCGAGGGCGTCGAATGAACACTGAAGCTTTCTTT. Amino acids: CASSYSRGRRMNTEAFF.